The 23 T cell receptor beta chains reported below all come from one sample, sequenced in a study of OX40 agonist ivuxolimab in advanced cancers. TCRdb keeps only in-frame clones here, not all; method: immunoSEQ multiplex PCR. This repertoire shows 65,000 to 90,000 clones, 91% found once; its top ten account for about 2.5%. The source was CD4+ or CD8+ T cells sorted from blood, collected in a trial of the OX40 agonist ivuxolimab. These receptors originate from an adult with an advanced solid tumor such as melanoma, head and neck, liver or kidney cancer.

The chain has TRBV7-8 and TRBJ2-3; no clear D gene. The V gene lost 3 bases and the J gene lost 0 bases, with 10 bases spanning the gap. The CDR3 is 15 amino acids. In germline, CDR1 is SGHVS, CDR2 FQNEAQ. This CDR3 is CASSFYGSSTDTQYF. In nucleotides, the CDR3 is TGTGCCAGCAGCTTTTATGGTTCCAGCACAGATACGCAGTATTTT. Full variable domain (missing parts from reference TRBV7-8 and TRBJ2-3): GAGVSQSPRYKVAKRGQDVALRCDPISGHVSLFWYQQALGQGPEFLTYFQNEAQLDKSGLPSDRFFAERPEGSVSTLKIQRTQQEDSAVYLCASSFYGSSTDTQYFGPGTRLTVL.

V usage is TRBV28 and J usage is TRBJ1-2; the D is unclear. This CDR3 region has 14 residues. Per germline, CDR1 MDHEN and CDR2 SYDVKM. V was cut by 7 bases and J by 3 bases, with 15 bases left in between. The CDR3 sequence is CASKGSVVDYGYTF. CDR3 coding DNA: TGTGCCAGCAAGGGCTCGGTAGTGGACTATGGCTACACCTTC.

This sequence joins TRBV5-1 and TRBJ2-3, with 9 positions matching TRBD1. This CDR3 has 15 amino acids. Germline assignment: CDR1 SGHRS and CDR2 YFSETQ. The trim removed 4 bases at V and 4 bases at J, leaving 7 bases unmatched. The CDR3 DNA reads TGCGCCAGCAGCCCAGCGGGGACAGGGCCAGATACGCAGTATTTT. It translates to CASSPAGTGPDTQYF.

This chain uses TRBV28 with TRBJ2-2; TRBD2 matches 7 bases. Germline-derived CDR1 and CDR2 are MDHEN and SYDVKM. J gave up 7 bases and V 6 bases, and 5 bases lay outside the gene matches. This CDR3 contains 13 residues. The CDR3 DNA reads TGTGCCAGCAGACCCGGGGGGAACGGGGAGCTGTTTTTT. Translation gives CASRPGGNGELFF.

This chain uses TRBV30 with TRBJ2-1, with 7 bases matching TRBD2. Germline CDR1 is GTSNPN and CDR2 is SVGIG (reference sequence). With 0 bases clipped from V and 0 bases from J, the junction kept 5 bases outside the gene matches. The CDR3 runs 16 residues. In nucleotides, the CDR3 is TGTGCCTGGAGTGTAAATAGCGGGCTCTCCTACAATGAGCAGTTCTTC. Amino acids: CAWSVNSGLSYNEQFF.

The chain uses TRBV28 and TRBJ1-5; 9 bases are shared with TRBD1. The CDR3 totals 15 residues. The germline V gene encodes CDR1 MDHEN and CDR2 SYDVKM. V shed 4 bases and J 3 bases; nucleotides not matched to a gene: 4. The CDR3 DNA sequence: TGTGCCAGCAGTTCCGGACAGGGGTACAATCAGCCCCAGCATTTT. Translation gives CASSSGQGYNQPQHF.

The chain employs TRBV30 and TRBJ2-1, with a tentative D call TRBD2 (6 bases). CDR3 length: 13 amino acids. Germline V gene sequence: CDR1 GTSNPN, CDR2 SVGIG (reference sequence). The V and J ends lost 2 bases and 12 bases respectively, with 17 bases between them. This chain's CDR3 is CAWSWDSSAGQFF. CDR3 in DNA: TGTGCCTGGAGTTGGGACTCCTCTGCTGGGCAGTTCTTC.

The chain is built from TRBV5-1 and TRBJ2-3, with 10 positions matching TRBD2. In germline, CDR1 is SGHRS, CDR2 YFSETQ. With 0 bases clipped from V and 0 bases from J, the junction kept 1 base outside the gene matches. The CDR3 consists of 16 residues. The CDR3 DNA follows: TGCGCCAGCAGCTTGGCACTAGCGGGGAGCACAGATACGCAGTATTTT. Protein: CASSLALAGSTDTQYF.

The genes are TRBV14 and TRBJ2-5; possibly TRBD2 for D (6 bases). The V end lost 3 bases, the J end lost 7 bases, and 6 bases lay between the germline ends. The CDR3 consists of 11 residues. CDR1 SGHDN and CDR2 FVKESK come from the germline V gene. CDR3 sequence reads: CASSQGGTQYF. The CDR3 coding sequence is TGTGCCAGCAGCCAGGGGGGGACCCAGTACTTC. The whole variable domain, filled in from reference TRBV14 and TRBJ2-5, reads EAGVTQFPSHSVIEKGQTVTLRCDPISGHDNLYWYRRVMGKEIKFLLHFVKESKQDESGMPNNRFLAERTGGTYSTLKVQPAELEDSGVYFCASSQGGTQYFGPGTRLLVL.

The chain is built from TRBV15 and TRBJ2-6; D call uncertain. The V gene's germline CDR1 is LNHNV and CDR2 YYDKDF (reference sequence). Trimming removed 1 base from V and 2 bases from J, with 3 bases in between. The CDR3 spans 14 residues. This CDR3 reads CATSRGPGANVLTF. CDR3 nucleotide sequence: TGTGCCACCAGCAGAGGTCCTGGGGCCAACGTCCTGACTTTC.

CDR3 DNA: TGTGCCAGTAGTAGGGGGACTGCCACCGGGGAGCTGTTTTTT. Its protein product is CASSRGTATGELFF. The chain joins TRBV19 to TRBJ2-2; possibly TRBD2 for D (6 bases). The CDR3 consists of 14 residues. V lost 4 bases to trimming and J lost 4 bases, with 10 bases between them. CDR1 and CDR2 from the germline V gene are LNHDA and SQIVND (reference sequence).

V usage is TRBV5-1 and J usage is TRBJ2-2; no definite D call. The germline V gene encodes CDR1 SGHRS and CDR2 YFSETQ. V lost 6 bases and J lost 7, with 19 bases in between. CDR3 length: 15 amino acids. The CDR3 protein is CASKVDSGRFGELFF. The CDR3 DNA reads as TGCGCCAGCAAAGTCGACTCAGGCAGGTTCGGGGAGCTGTTTTTT.

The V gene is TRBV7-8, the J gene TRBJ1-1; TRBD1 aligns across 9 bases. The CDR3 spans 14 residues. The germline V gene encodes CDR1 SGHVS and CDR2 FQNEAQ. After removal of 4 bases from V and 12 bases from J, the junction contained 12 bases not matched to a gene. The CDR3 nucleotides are TGTGCCAGCAGCTCCCCCACGACAGGGGGTAAGACTTTCTTT. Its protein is CASSSPTTGGKTFF. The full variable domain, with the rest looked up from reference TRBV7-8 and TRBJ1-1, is GAGVSQSPRYKVAKRGQDVALRCDPISGHVSLFWYQQALGQGPEFLTYFQNEAQLDKSGLPSDRFFAERPEGSVSTLKIQRTQQEDSAVYLCASSSPTTGGKTFFGQGTRLTVV.

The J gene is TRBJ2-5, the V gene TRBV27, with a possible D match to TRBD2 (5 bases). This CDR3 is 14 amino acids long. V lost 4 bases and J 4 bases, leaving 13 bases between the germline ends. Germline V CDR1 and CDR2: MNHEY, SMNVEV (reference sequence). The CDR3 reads CASSSLANGETQYF. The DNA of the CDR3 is TGTGCCAGCAGTTCGCTAGCAAATGGAGAGACCCAGTACTTC.

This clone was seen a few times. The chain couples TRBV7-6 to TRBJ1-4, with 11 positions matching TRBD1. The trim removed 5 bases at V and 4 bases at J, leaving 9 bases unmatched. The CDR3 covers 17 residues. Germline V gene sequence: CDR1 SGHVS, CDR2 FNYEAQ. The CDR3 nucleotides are TGTGCCAGCAGCCAGGGGACAGGGGGAAGGGGTAATGAAAAACTGTTTTTT. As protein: CASSQGTGGRGNEKLFF.

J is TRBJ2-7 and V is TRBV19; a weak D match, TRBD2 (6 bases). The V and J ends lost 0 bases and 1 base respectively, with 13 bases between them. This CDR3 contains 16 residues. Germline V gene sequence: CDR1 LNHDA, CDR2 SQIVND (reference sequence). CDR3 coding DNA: TGTGCCAGTAGTATAGATGGCGAGCGGGCATCCTACGAGCAGTACTTC. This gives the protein CASSIDGERASYEQYF. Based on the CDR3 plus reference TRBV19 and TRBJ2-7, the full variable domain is DGGITQSPKYLFRKEGQNVTLSCEQNLNHDAMYWYRQDPGQGLRLIYYSQIVNDFQKGDIAEGYSVSREKKESFPLTVTSAQKNPTAFYLCASSIDGERASYEQYFGPGTRLTVT.

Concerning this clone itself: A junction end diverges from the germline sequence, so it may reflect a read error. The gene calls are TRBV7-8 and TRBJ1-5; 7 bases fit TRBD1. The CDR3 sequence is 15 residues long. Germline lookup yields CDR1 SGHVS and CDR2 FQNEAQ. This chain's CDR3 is CASSSGGTSSQPQHF. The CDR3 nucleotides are TGTGCCAGCAGCTCAGGGGGAACTAGCAGTCAGCCCCAGCATTTT. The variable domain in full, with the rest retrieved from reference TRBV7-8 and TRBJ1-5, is GAGVSQSPRYKVAKRGQDVALRCDPISGHVSLFWYQQALGQGPEFLTYFQNEAQLDKSGLPSDRFFAERPEGSVSTLKIQRTQQEDSAVYLCASSSGGTSSQPQHFGDGTRLSIL.

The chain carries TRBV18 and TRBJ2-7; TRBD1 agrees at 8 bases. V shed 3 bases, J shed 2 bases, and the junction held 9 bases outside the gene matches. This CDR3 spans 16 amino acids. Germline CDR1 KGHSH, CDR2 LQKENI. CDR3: CASSPDRASPTYEQYF. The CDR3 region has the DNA TGTGCCAGCTCACCGGACAGGGCTTCCCCCACCTACGAGCAGTACTTC.

The CDR3 nucleotides are TGTGCCTGGAGTAGGGGACATCAGGAAGCTTTCTTT. Amino acids: CAWSRGHQEAFF. V is TRBV30 and J is TRBJ1-1, with D possibly being TRBD1 (6 bases). The germline V gene encodes CDR1 GTSNPN and CDR2 SVGIG (reference sequence). This CDR3 contains 12 residues. V was shortened by 2 bases and J by 8 bases, with 12 bases between the two germline ends.

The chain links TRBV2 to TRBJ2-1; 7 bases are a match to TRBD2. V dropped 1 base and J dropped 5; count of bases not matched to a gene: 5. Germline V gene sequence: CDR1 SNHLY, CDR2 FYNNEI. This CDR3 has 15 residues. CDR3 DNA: TGTGCCAGCAGTGAAGAGAGACTAGCTGACAATGAGCAGTTCTTC. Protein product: CASSEERLADNEQFF.

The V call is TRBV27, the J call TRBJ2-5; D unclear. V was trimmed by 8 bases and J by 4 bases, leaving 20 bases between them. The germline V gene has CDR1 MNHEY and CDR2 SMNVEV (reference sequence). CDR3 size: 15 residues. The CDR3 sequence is CASLSRAPWRETQYF. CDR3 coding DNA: TGTGCCAGCCTTTCACGGGCTCCATGGCGAGAGACCCAGTACTTC.

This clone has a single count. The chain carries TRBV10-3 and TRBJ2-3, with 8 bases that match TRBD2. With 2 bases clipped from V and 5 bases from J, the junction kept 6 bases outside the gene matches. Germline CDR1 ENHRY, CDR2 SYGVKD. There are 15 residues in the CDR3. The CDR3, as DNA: TGTGCCATCAGTGAGCGAGGGCTAGCGGGAGATACGCAGTATTTT. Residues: CAISERGLAGDTQYF.

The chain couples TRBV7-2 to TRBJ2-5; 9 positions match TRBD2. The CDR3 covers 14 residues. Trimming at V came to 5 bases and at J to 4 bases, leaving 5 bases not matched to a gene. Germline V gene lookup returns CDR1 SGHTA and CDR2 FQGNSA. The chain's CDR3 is CASSPWTSVETQYF. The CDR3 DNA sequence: TGTGCCAGCAGCCCGTGGACTAGCGTAGAGACCCAGTACTTC.